Each of the 32 T cell receptor beta chains below was sequenced from the same sample in a study of beta chain features in type 1 diabetes. Study-wide results and caveats: The study found moderately but significantly shorter TCRB CDR3s in all four CD4+ subsets of Type 1 diabetes patients.

Their target antigens are unknown. TCRB transcripts that were expressed got sequenced, as all of the isolated RNA had been reverse transcribed. TCRdb keeps only in-frame clones here, not all; method: immunoSEQ multiplex PCR. In the table there are a few hundred thousand clones, 16% of which are singletons. The sample taken for sequencing was naive CD4+ T cells from blood. All receptors come from a man younger than 40 with type 1 diabetes.

This clone turned up a few times. The V gene is TRBV5-4, the J gene TRBJ2-7; the D gene is possibly TRBD2 (6 bases). CDR1 is SGHNT, CDR2 YYREEE, per germline (reference sequence). The V end was cut by 2 bases, the J end by 2 bases, with 14 bases between. The length of the CDR3 is 15 residues. This CDR3 reads CASSFSSGDPYEQYF. DNA for the CDR3: TGTGCCAGCAGCTTTTCCTCGGGGGATCCCTACGAGCAGTACTTC.

The chain recombines TRBV29-1 with TRBJ2-6; no reliable D call. Germline values: CDR1 SQVTM, CDR2 ANQGSEA. The CDR3 has 13 amino acids. Deletions cut 2 bases from V and 0 bases from J, with 2 bases between. This CDR3 is CSVEPSGANVLTF. DNA of the CDR3: TGCAGCGTTGAACCCTCTGGGGCCAACGTCCTGACTTTC. Full variable domain (remainder filled in from reference TRBV29-1 and TRBJ2-6): SAVISQKPSRDICQRGTSLTIQCQVDSQVTMMFWYRQQPGQSLTLIATANQGSEATYESGFVIDKFPISRPNLTFSTLTVSNMSPEDSSIYLCSVEPSGANVLTFGAGSRLTVL.

This clone has only a few counts. J is TRBJ2-5 and V is TRBV5-1; D remains ambiguous. The CDR3 consists of 14 residues. Trimming took 0 bases from V and 5 from J, leaving 11 bases between them. Germline CDR1 SGHRS, CDR2 YFSETQ. The DNA of the CDR3 is TGCGCCAGCAGCTTGGACCCGGTTCGTGAGACCCAGTACTTC. As protein: CASSLDPVRETQYF.

The chain employs TRBV30 and TRBJ2-5, with TRBD2 matching over 16 bases. CDR1 is GTSNPN, CDR2 SVGIG, per germline (reference sequence). Trimming removed 8 bases from V and 4 bases from J; junction bases left unmatched: 13. This CDR3 region has 17 residues. The CDR3 here is CAAISGTSGRAGETQYF. As DNA, the CDR3 is TGTGCCGCTATTTCGGGGACTAGCGGGAGGGCCGGAGAGACCCAGTACTTC.

V usage is TRBV9 and J usage is TRBJ2-7; D unclear. CDR3 length equals 14 residues. V lost 0 bases, J lost 0 bases, and 7 bases lay in between. Germline V gives CDR1 SGDLS, CDR2 YYNGEE. Here the CDR3 reads CASSVGLLSYEQYF. Written as DNA, the CDR3 is TGTGCCAGCAGCGTAGGACTCCTCTCCTACGAGCAGTACTTC.

The chain links TRBV10-3 to TRBJ2-1; the D gene is possibly TRBD2 (5 bases). This CDR3 spans 11 amino acids. The germline V gene encodes CDR1 ENHRY and CDR2 SYGVKD. V was shortened by 8 bases and J by 3 bases, with 5 bases between the two germline ends. CDR3 bases: TGTGCCATCGGACTCTACAATGAGCAGTTCTTC. Residues: CAIGLYNEQFF.

The chain combines TRBV7-6 with TRBJ2-7; 11 nucleotides align to TRBD1. J was trimmed by 3 bases and V by 5 bases; bases with no gene match: 6. This CDR3 is built from 15 residues. CDR1 and CDR2 from the germline V gene are SGHVS and FNYEAQ. CDR3 DNA sequence: TGTGCCAGCAGCCCCGCCGGGACAGGGGGCTACGAGCAGTACTTC. Translating gives CASSPAGTGGYEQYF. Complete variable domain (other parts from reference TRBV7-6 and TRBJ2-7): GAGVSQSPRYKVTKRGQDVALRCDPISGHVSLYWYRQALGQGPEFLTYFNYEAQQDKSGLPNDRFSAERPEGSISTLTIQRTEQRDSAMYRCASSPAGTGGYEQYFGPGTRLTVT.

This clone was counted only a few times. The rearrangement links TRBV5-1 to TRBJ1-2; tentative D call: TRBD1 (5 bases). With 3 bases removed from V and 1 base from J, the gap between germline ends came to 10 bases. Germline V lookup: CDR1 SGHRS, CDR2 YFSETQ. The CDR3 is made up of 14 amino acids. The CDR3 region has the DNA TGCGCCAGCAGCTCGGGACGGATTAACTATGGCTACACCTTC. Amino acid sequence: CASSSGRINYGYTF.

Only a few counts were recorded for this clone. The chain uses TRBV4-1 and TRBJ2-7; 12 nucleotides match TRBD2. CDR1 and CDR2 from the germline V gene are MGHRA and YSYEKL. This CDR3 is 16 amino acids long. V shed 1 base, J shed 7 bases, and the junction held 8 bases outside the gene matches. CDR3 in amino acids: CASSQGRASGRAEQYF. CDR3 coding DNA: TGCGCCAGCAGCCAAGGGCGAGCTAGCGGGAGGGCTGAGCAGTACTTC.

This clone appeared a few times. The V gene is TRBV29-1, the J gene TRBJ2-5, with 9 bases matching TRBD1. CDR1 is SQVTM, CDR2 ANQGSEA, per germline. This CDR3 has 13 amino acids. Germline trimming cut 4 bases from V and 4 bases from J; bases unmatched to any gene: 4. The CDR3 nucleotides read TGCAGCGTTGTAACAGGGGGCAGAGAGACCCAGTACTTC. Its protein is CSVVTGGRETQYF.

This clone was counted a few times. The genes are TRBV19 and TRBJ2-3; no reliable D call. This CDR3 spans 15 amino acids. The germline V gene has CDR1 LNHDA and CDR2 SQIVND (reference sequence). V lost 5 bases, J lost 0 bases, and 12 bases lay in between. The CDR3 region has the DNA TGTGCCAGTAGTTCCGACACCTATAGCACAGATACGCAGTATTTT. Protein sequence: CASSSDTYSTDTQYF.

This clone was observed a handful of times. The CDR3 nucleotides read TGTGCCAGCAGCGTTGGGACGTATCCTGCCACTGAAGCTTTCTTT. This gives the protein CASSVGTYPATEAFF. The chain carries TRBV9 and TRBJ1-1; perhaps TRBD1 as D (5 bases). CDR1 is SGDLS and CDR2 is YYNGEE in the germline V gene. The CDR3 runs to 15 residues. The germline V and J ends were trimmed by 2 bases and 4 bases, with 15 bases remaining between them. Full variable domain (remainder filled in from reference TRBV9 and TRBJ1-1): DSGVTQTPKHLITATGQRVTLRCSPRSGDLSVYWYQQSLDQGLQFLIQYYNGEERAKGNILERFSAQQFPDLHSELNLSSLELGDSALYFCASSVGTYPATEAFFGQGTRLTVV.

This clone showed up just a few times. This chain links TRBV4-3 with TRBJ2-5; no firm D call. CDR3 length: 13 residues. Trimming removed 1 base from V and 2 bases from J, with 5 bases in between. In germline, CDR1 is LGHNA, CDR2 YSLEER. CDR3 DNA sequence: TGCGCCAGCAGCCAAGGCCAGCAAGAGACCCAGTACTTC. It encodes CASSQGQQETQYF.

Only a few counts were recorded for this clone. This rearrangement joins TRBV29-1 to TRBJ2-1; D gene ambiguous. CDR1 and CDR2 from the germline V gene are SQVTM and ANQGSEA. This CDR3 has 12 amino acids. Between the trimmed V and J ends, which lost 3 bases and 2 bases, there was a span of 5 bases. The DNA of the CDR3 is TGCAGCGTTGACAGGACCTACAATGAGCAGTTCTTC. Protein: CSVDRTYNEQFF.

The genes are TRBV29-1 and TRBJ2-1; D may be TRBD1 (5 bases). Trimming pared 2 bases from V and 3 bases from J, leaving 17 bases between. Looked up from germline, CDR1 is SQVTM and CDR2 is ANQGSEA. The CDR3 contains 16 residues. The CDR3 bases are TGCAGCGTTGAAAGAGTAGGACAAAGGCTCTACAATGAGCAGTTCTTC. As protein: CSVERVGQRLYNEQFF.

This clone was counted a few times. The rearrangement links TRBV30 to TRBJ2-7; the match to TRBD2 covers 7 bases. Germline V lookup: CDR1 GTSNPN, CDR2 SVGIG (reference sequence). With V trimmed by 1 base and J by 3 bases, 6 bases remained unmatched. The CDR3 runs 14 residues. In DNA form, the CDR3 reads TGTGCCTGGAGTGGACTAGCAGGGAGCTACGAGCAGTACTTC. Amino acid sequence: CAWSGLAGSYEQYF. Based on the CDR3 plus reference TRBV30 and TRBJ2-7, the full variable domain is SQTIHQWPATLVQPVGSPLSLECTVEGTSNPNLYWYRQAAGRGLQLLFYSVGIGQISSEVPQNLSASRPQDRQFILSSKKLLLSDSGFYLCAWSGLAGSYEQYFGPGTRLTVT.

This clone was picked up a small number of times. This chain uses TRBV9 with TRBJ2-2, with 7 nucleotides matching TRBD1. CDR3 length: 16 amino acids. CDR1 is SGDLS and CDR2 is YYNGEE in the germline V gene. V lost 2 bases to trimming and J lost 4 bases; unmatched junction nucleotides: 8. As DNA, the CDR3 is TGTGCCAGCAGCGTCGGCACAGGGGTATCCACCGGGGAGCTGTTTTTT. It yields the protein CASSVGTGVSTGELFF.

The V and J genes are TRBV10-3 and TRBJ2-4; 8 nucleotides agree with TRBD1. The CDR3 has 17 residues. In germline, CDR1 is ENHRY, CDR2 SYGVKD. J was trimmed by 0 bases and V by 8 bases; bases with no gene match: 12. CDR3 amino acids: CAISPGQGAEAKNIQYF. The DNA of the CDR3 is TGTGCCATCTCCCCTGGGCAGGGGGCAGAAGCCAAAAACATTCAGTACTTC.

This clone came up a few times. This chain joins TRBV18 and TRBJ2-5, with 8 nucleotides matching TRBD1. The CDR3 totals 16 residues. With V trimmed by 8 bases and J by 7 bases, 18 bases remained unmatched. Germline V gene sequence: CDR1 KGHSH, CDR2 LQKENI. CDR3 residues: CASLMPGGRPSGTQYF. CDR3 in DNA: TGTGCCAGCCTAATGCCAGGGGGCCGACCGTCGGGGACCCAGTACTTC.

This clone has only a few counts. Other DNA sequences from this sample encode an identical CDR3 as well. The chain carries TRBV29-1 and TRBJ2-7, with unresolved D. CDR3 length: 12 amino acids. V was trimmed by 4 bases and J by 1 base, leaving 8 bases between them. Germline assignment: CDR1 SQVTM and CDR2 ANQGSEA. This chain's CDR3 is CSVAGTSYEQYF. CDR3 DNA sequence: TGCAGCGTTGCCGGAACTTCCTACGAGCAGTACTTC.

The sample holds a few counts of this clone. V and J are TRBV30 and TRBJ1-5, with D perhaps matching TRBD1 (5 bases). The CDR3 length is 14 residues. Trimming took 4 bases from V and 4 from J, leaving 14 bases between them. Germline V gene lookup returns CDR1 GTSNPN and CDR2 SVGIG (reference sequence). Here the CDR3 DNA reads TGTGCCTGGAACCCGGGACCTGGGAATCAGCCCCAGCATTTT. This sequence encodes CAWNPGPGNQPQHF.

This clone was seen only a few times. In DNA form, the CDR3 reads TGTGCCAGCAGCGATATGGCTGGTTCCCAAGAGACCCAGTACTTC. It encodes CASSDMAGSQETQYF. The genes are TRBV5-6 and TRBJ2-5, with D hard to call. V was clipped by 4 bases and J by 1 base, with 14 bases between them. CDR1 is SGHDT and CDR2 is YYEEEE in the germline V gene. The CDR3 loop spans 15 amino acids.

The sample holds a few counts of this clone. The rearrangement uses TRBV28 and TRBJ2-1; 13 nucleotides line up with TRBD2. From germline, CDR1 is MDHEN and CDR2 SYDVKM. The CDR3 runs to 15 residues. V gave up 7 bases and J gave up 4 bases; unmatched junction bases: 4. The CDR3 nucleotides are TGTGCCAGCACCGAGACTAGCGGGAGGTACAATGAGCAGTTCTTC. Protein sequence: CASTETSGRYNEQFF.

This clone was observed a few times. The rearrangement joins TRBV30 to TRBJ2-1; D uncertain. The length of the CDR3 is 12 residues. Trimming took off 3 bases at V and 9 bases at J, with 12 bases between the two ends. Germline CDR1 and CDR2: GTSNPN and SVGIG (reference sequence). CDR3: CAWRDPAREQFF. The CDR3 nucleotides read TGTGCCTGGAGAGACCCGGCGCGTGAGCAGTTCTTC.

The chain recombines TRBV14 with TRBJ2-1; 9 nucleotides align to TRBD1. V was clipped by 0 bases and J by 4 bases; unmatched bases: 10. Germline-derived CDR1 and CDR2 are SGHDN and FVKESK. This CDR3 is 18 amino acids long. CDR3 region: CASSQDLQADRGYNEQFF. The CDR3 nucleotides are TGTGCCAGCAGCCAAGATCTTCAGGCGGACAGGGGATACAATGAGCAGTTCTTC.

This clone was found a few times. The rearrangement joins TRBV7-2 to TRBJ2-1, with D possibly matching TRBD2 (6 bases). Germline V gene lookup returns CDR1 SGHTA and CDR2 FQGNSA. CDR3 length: 14 amino acids. V was shortened by 3 bases and J by 6 bases, with 12 bases between the two germline ends. In DNA, the CDR3 is TGTGCCAGCAGCTTCGGAGGGAGACCCAATGAGCAGTTCTTC. It specifies CASSFGGRPNEQFF.

This sequence joins TRBV30 and TRBJ2-5; perhaps D is TRBD1 or TRBD2 (5 bases each). Germline assignment: CDR1 GTSNPN and CDR2 SVGIG (reference sequence). V lost 7 bases, J lost 2 bases, and 14 bases lay in between. The CDR3 has 13 amino acids. The CDR3 region has the DNA TGTGCCTACAGTCAGGGACCTCAAGAGACCCAGTACTTC. This sequence encodes CAYSQGPQETQYF.

The chain joins TRBV27 to TRBJ2-1; 11 bases line up with TRBD2. Per germline, CDR1 MNHEY and CDR2 SMNVEV (reference sequence). V lost 3 bases, J lost 9 bases, and 13 bases stayed unmatched. This CDR3 is built from 17 residues. The CDR3 reads CASSFSVTSGKGREQFF. CDR3 DNA: TGTGCCAGCAGTTTTTCCGTGACTAGCGGGAAAGGCCGTGAGCAGTTCTTC.

This chain joins TRBV29-1 and TRBJ2-4; the D gene is possibly TRBD1 (6 bases). Between the trimmed V and J ends, which lost 8 bases and 6 bases, there was a span of 14 bases. Germline CDR1 and CDR2: SQVTM and ANQGSEA. The CDR3 covers 12 residues. The CDR3, as DNA: TGCAGCCTCCGGATGGGGGCAAACATTCAGTACTTC. It codes for CSLRMGANIQYF.

This clone was detected only a few times. The chain links TRBV5-1 to TRBJ2-1, with D tentatively TRBD2 (5 bases). V lost 0 bases and J lost 0, with 10 bases in between. The CDR3 runs 16 residues. The V gene's germline CDR1 is SGHRS and CDR2 YFSETQ. The CDR3 loop is CASSLVANPSYNEQFF. CDR3 sequence (DNA): TGCGCCAGCAGCTTGGTAGCGAACCCCTCCTACAATGAGCAGTTCTTC.

This clone was detected only a few times. The chain combines TRBV6-5 with TRBJ2-7; 9 bases agree with TRBD2. The CDR3 sequence is 15 residues long. Trimming removed 5 bases from V and 4 bases from J; junction bases left unmatched: 9. Germline values: CDR1 MNHEY, CDR2 SVGAGI. CDR3 sequence reads: CASSRSGRGGYEQYF. The CDR3 region has the DNA TGTGCCAGCAGTCGTAGCGGGAGAGGGGGTTACGAGCAGTACTTC.

The chain joins TRBV9 to TRBJ2-7, with 8 bases identical to TRBD1. The CDR3 is made up of 14 amino acids. In germline, CDR1 is SGDLS, CDR2 YYNGEE. V lost 1 base to trimming and J lost 9 bases; unmatched junction nucleotides: 9. CDR3 sequence: CASSVSDRVIWQYF. In nucleotides, the CDR3 is TGTGCCAGCAGCGTATCGGACAGGGTAATTTGGCAGTACTTC. Drawing the rest from reference TRBV9 and TRBJ2-7, the complete variable domain is DSGVTQTPKHLITATGQRVTLRCSPRSGDLSVYWYQQSLDQGLQFLIQYYNGEERAKGNILERFSAQQFPDLHSELNLSSLELGDSALYFCASSVSDRVIWQYFGPGTRLTVT.